The rows below give T cell receptor beta chains drawn from one sample of a study of identical twins. TCRdb redid the calling of the 5' RACE reads with MiXCR, one entry per CDR3 protein. Of 500,000 or so distinct CDR3 sequences detected, 13% to 15% appear once; the ten largest clones hold more than 0.8%. This same sample was also taken into another study, of yellow fever vaccine responses in identical twins.

Sequencing input: CD4+ T cells sorted from blood. These receptors originate from a woman younger than 30 in good health. The CDR3 runs from the conserved cysteine through the conserved F or W. D genes are given only for firm matches. Clone size is given for some rows only: seen once, a few or many times, or a class if the clone is expanded.

TRBV5-1	few	TRBD1	TRBJ2-1	CASRTGESEQFF	TGCGCCAGCAGGACAGGGGAGAGTGAGCAGTTCTTC
TRBV27	few	TRBD2	TRBJ2-7	CASSADPSGGYEQYF	TGTGCCAGCAGTGCCGACCCTAGCGGGGGCTACGAGCAGTACTTC
TRBV4-1	few	TRBD1	TRBJ2-7	CASSQAGTGSHEQYF	TGCGCCAGCAGCCAAGCCGGGACAGGGTCCCACGAGCAGTACTTC
TRBV5-4	NA	NA	TRBJ2-4	CASSLGASKNIQYF	TGTGCCAGCAGCTTAGGTGCCTCCAAAAACATTCAGTACTTC
TRBV4-3	NA	TRBD2	TRBJ2-7	CASSPSVAGAPNEQYF	TGCGCCAGCAGCCCAAGTGTTGCGGGAGCCCCCAACGAGCAGTACTTC
TRBV3-1	NA	NA	TRBJ2-3	CASSGGRRGTDTQYF	TGTGCCAGCAGTGGCGGTCGGAGGGGCACAGATACGCAGTATTTT
TRBV9	few	NA	TRBJ2-5	CASSVVGETQYF	TGTGCCAGCAGCGTAGTTGGGGAGACCCAGTACTTC
TRBV4-1	NA	NA	TRBJ2-3	CASSQPQGTQYF	TGCGCCAGCAGCCAACCTCAAGGAACGCAGTATTTT
TRBV7-2	many	TRBD2	TRBJ2-3	CASSLGLAADTQYF	TGTGCCAGCAGCTTAGGACTAGCGGCCGATACGCAGTATTTT
TRBV4-3	many	NA	TRBJ2-7	CASSQDGTSYEQYF	TGCGCCAGCAGCCAAGATGGGACTTCCTACGAGCAGTACTTC
TRBV7-2	NA	NA	TRBJ2-3	CASSLGKATQYF	TGTGCCAGCAGCTTAGGGAAGGCTACGCAGTATTTT
TRBV29-1	many	NA	TRBJ2-7	CSVANGYEQYF	TGCAGCGTGGCCAACGGCTACGAGCAGTACTTC
TRBV6-1	few	NA	TRBJ1-4	CASSVSSTNEKLFF	TGTGCCAGCAGTGTGTCTTCAACTAATGAAAAACTGTTTTTT
TRBV6-1	NA	NA	TRBJ2-7	CASRPSAVREEQYF	TGTGCCAGCAGACCCTCAGCGGTCCGGGAAGAGCAGTACTTC
TRBV5-1	NA	NA	TRBJ1-2	CASSLAGRQEDGYTF	TGCGCCAGCAGCTTGGCCGGGAGGCAGGAGGATGGCTACACCTTC
TRBV7-9	few	NA	TRBJ2-4	CASSLALTDINIQYF	TGTGCCAGCAGCTTAGCGCTTACAGATATTAACATTCAGTACTTC
TRBV12-3/TRBV12-4	many	NA	TRBJ2-7	CASSYAGGDEQYF	TGTGCCAGCAGTTACGCAGGAGGAGACGAGCAGTACTTC
TRBV12-3/TRBV12-4	NA	NA	TRBJ1-1	CASSFTAAEAFF	TGTGCCAGCAGTTTTACCGCGGCTGAAGCTTTCTTT
TRBV7-9	few	NA	TRBJ1-1	CASSSFPDTEAFF	TGTGCCAGCAGCTCCTTTCCAGACACTGAAGCTTTCTTT
TRBV14	few	NA	TRBJ2-1	CASSQDYGQSQYNEQFF	TGTGCCAGCAGCCAAGACTACGGACAGTCCCAATACAATGAGCAGTTCTTC
TRBV4-2	once	TRBD1	TRBJ2-2	CASTAGWQGAGTGELFF	TGTGCCAGCACCGCGGGGTGGCAGGGGGCGGGTACCGGGGAGCTGTTTTTT
TRBV7-8	NA	NA	TRBJ2-1	CASSSLASRYRGGTDNEQFF	TGTGCCAGCAGCTCCCTAGCGTCCCGATATCGAGGGGGGACCGACAATGAGCAGTTCTTC
TRBV10-3	few	TRBD2	TRBJ2-7	CAISESGTSGRKVYEQYF	TGTGCCATCAGTGAGTCGGGGACTAGCGGGAGGAAGGTCTACGAGCAGTACTTC
TRBV7-9	NA	NA	TRBJ1-1	CASSFSQTNTEAFF	TGTGCCAGCAGCTTTTCGCAGACAAACACTGAAGCTTTCTTT
TRBV5-6	NA	TRBD1	TRBJ2-2	CASSRQGFNTGELFF	TGTGCCAGCAGCCGACAGGGGTTTAACACCGGGGAGCTGTTTTTT
TRBV5-1	few	NA	TRBJ1-6	CASSLEGDRNSPLHF	TGCGCCAGCAGCTTGGAGGGGGATAGGAATTCACCCCTCCACTTT
TRBV6-2/TRBV6-3	NA	TRBD2	TRBJ2-3	CASKGLLPGTSGRRDTQYF	TGTGCCAGCAAGGGCCTCTTACCCGGGACTAGCGGGAGGAGAGATACGCAGTATTTT
TRBV5-1	NA	NA	TRBJ2-2	CASSLDRISGELFF	TGCGCCAGCAGCTTGGATAGGATAAGCGGGGAGCTGTTTTTT
TRBV6-1	NA	TRBD1	TRBJ1-5	CASSRRTGHNQPQHF	TGTGCCAGCAGTCGTAGGACAGGGCACAATCAGCCCCAGCATTTT
TRBV3-1	many	TRBD2	TRBJ2-2	CASSPPRGAGELFF	TGTGCCAGCAGCCCCCCCCGGGGGGCCGGGGAGCTGTTTTTT
TRBV5-5	many	NA	TRBJ2-5	CASSYPGHQYQETQYF	TGTGCCAGCAGCTATCCGGGACACCAGTACCAAGAGACCCAGTACTTC
TRBV30	many	NA	TRBJ2-7	CAWSTSGPYEQYF	TGTGCCTGGAGTACATCAGGGCCCTACGAGCAGTACTTC
TRBV3-1	many	TRBD1	TRBJ1-2	CASSQGQGFGGYTF	TGTGCCAGCAGCCAAGGACAGGGTTTTGGTGGCTACACCTTC
TRBV9	NA	TRBD1	TRBJ2-7	CASSKGQGNYEQYF	TGTGCCAGCAGCAAAGGACAGGGAAACTACGAGCAGTACTTC
TRBV7-2	NA	NA	TRBJ2-5	CASSEIEETQYF	TGTGCCAGCAGTGAGATAGAAGAGACCCAGTACTTC
TRBV11-2	NA	NA	TRBJ2-3	CASSLSREYYTDTQYF	TGTGCCAGCAGCCTTAGTCGGGAATACTACACAGATACGCAGTATTTT
TRBV5-1	NA	TRBD2	TRBJ2-7	CASSLEPAGSSYEQYF	TGCGCCAGCAGCTTGGAGCCAGCGGGGAGCTCCTACGAGCAGTACTTC
TRBV18	NA	NA	TRBJ2-7	CASTLQGANEQYF	TGTGCCAGCACCCTGCAGGGCGCCAACGAGCAGTACTTC
TRBV7-9	NA	NA	TRBJ2-7	CASSLSGRPYEQYF	TGTGCCAGCAGTCTCTCCGGGAGACCCTACGAGCAGTACTTC
TRBV5-1	NA	NA	TRBJ2-3	CASSSVPPSTDTQYF	TGCGCCAGCAGCTCGGTACCTCCCAGCACAGATACGCAGTATTTT
TRBV12-3/TRBV12-4	NA	TRBD2	TRBJ2-1	CASSFPSGSDHEQFF	TGTGCCAGCAGTTTCCCTAGCGGGAGTGATCATGAGCAGTTCTTC
TRBV6-2/TRBV6-3	NA	NA	TRBJ2-2	CASKKLYTGELFF	TGTGCCAGCAAGAAGTTGTACACCGGGGAGCTGTTTTTT
TRBV11-3	NA	NA	TRBJ2-6	CASSPMGGANVLTF	TGTGCCAGCAGCCCCATGGGTGGGGCCAACGTCCTGACTTTC
TRBV30	many	NA	TRBJ2-2	CAWSVRRVGELFF	TGTGCCTGGAGTGTTAGGAGGGTCGGGGAGCTGTTTTTT
TRBV6-1	many	NA	TRBJ2-7	CASSPQRVASYEQYF	TGTGCCAGCAGTCCACAAAGGGTAGCCTCCTACGAGCAGTACTTC
TRBV12-3/TRBV12-4	NA	NA	TRBJ1-2	CASSLRGWYGYTF	TGTGCCAGCAGTTTACGGGGCTGGTATGGCTACACCTTC
TRBV20-1	NA	NA	TRBJ2-5	CSAMLPGRETQYF	TGCAGTGCCATGCTGCCGGGGCGGGAGACCCAGTACTTC
TRBV11-2	few	NA	TRBJ1-6	CASSLAPANSPLHF	TGTGCCAGCAGCTTAGCCCCGGCTAATTCACCCCTCCACTTT
TRBV29-1	many	TRBD1	TRBJ1-2	CSVQKTGGARGYTF	TGCAGCGTTCAAAAGACAGGGGGCGCGAGGGGCTACACCTTC
TRBV6-5	few	NA	TRBJ1-1	CASSFSEDTEAFF	TGTGCCAGCAGTTTTTCAGAGGACACTGAAGCTTTCTTT
TRBV20-1	NA	NA	TRBJ2-3	CSASDSNTDTQYF	TGCAGTGCTAGCGACTCAAACACAGATACGCAGTATTTT
TRBV11-1	NA	NA	TRBJ1-2	CASSRLDLDAGGYTF	TGTGCCAGCTCGCGCCTGGATTTAGATGCAGGGGGCTACACCTTC
TRBV6-2/TRBV6-3	NA	NA	TRBJ1-1	CASSFSRPMNTEAFF	TGTGCCAGCAGTTTCTCCCGCCCCATGAACACTGAAGCTTTCTTT
TRBV7-8	NA	NA	TRBJ1-1	CASSFPPAGGGTEAFF	TGTGCCAGCAGCTTCCCCCCGGCGGGCGGGGGAACTGAAGCTTTCTTT
TRBV2	many	NA	TRBJ2-1	CASSDRGYYNEQFF	TGTGCCAGCAGTGATAGGGGTTACTACAATGAGCAGTTCTTC
TRBV4-2	NA	NA	TRBJ1-1	CASSQDGLPGGEAFF	TGTGCCAGCAGCCAAGACGGGCTCCCGGGGGGTGAAGCTTTCTTT
TRBV5-1	NA	NA	TRBJ1-2	CASSLSTFPQGDDGYTF	TGCGCCAGCAGCTTGTCCACGTTCCCTCAGGGTGACGATGGCTACACCTTC
TRBV15	NA	TRBD2	TRBJ2-2	CATNLGGGPNTGELFF	TGTGCCACCAACCTCGGGGGGGGGCCAAACACCGGGGAGCTGTTTTTT
TRBV28	NA	NA	TRBJ2-3	CASSFSPGPTQYF	TGTGCCAGCAGTTTCAGCCCGGGCCCTACGCAGTATTTT